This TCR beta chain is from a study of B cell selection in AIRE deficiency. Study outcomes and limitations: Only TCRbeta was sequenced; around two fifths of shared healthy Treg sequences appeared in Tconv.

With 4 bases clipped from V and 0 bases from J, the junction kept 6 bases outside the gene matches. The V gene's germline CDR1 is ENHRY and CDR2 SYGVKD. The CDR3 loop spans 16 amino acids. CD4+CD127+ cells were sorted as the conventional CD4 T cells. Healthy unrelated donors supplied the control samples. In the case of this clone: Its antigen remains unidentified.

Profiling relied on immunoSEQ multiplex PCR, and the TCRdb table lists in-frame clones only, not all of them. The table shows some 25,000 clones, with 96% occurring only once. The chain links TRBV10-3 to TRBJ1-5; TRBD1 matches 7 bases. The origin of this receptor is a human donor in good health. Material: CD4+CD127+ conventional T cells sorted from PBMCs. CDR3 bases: TGTGCCATCAGTGGAAACAGGGGAAATAGCAATCAGCCCCAGCATTTT. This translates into CAISGNRGNSNQPQHF.